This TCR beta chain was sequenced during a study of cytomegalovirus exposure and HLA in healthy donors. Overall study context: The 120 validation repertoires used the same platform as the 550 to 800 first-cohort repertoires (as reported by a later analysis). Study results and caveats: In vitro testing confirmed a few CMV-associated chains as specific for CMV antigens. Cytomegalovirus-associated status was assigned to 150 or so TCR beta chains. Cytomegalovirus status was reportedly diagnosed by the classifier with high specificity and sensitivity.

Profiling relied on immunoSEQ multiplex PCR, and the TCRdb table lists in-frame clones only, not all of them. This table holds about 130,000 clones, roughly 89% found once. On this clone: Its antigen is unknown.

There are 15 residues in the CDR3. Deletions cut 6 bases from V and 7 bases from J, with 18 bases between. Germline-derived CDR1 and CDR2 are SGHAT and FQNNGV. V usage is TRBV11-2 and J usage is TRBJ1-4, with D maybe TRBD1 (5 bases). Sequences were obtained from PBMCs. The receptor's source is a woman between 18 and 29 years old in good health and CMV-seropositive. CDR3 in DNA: TGTGCCAGCAGACCCTGGGGGGGTCGGGGTGAAAAACTGTTTTTT. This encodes CASRPWGGRGEKLFF.